This TCR beta chain derives from a study of CD8+ T cells in alopecia areata (dated by TCRdb to the late 2010s). Describing the broader study: The study used high-throughput TCRbeta sequencing to examine T cell clonal expansion in alopecia areata, in both the C3H/HeJ mouse model and human patients. On the human side, TCRbeta sequencing was run on scalp tissue and on sorted CD4+ and CD8+ peripheral blood T cells from healthy controls and from alopecia areata patients with either patchy or totalis/universalis disease. Amplification of TCRbeta CDR3 regions was done by immunoSEQ multiplex PCR using 35 Vbeta forward primers and 13 Jbeta reverse primers. RNA came from the PAXgene miRNA kit for fixed scalp, the miRNeasy kit for PBMCs, and the RNeasy kit for mouse skin. Scalp clonality was compared across normal scalp (n=4), patchy alopecia areata scalp (n=8), and alopecia totalis/universalis scalp (n=8).

From alopecia areata patients, peripheral blood was collected along with lesional scalp punch biopsies. PBMCs were separated by density centrifugation and stained for CD3, CD4 and CD8, after which CD4+ and CD8+ T cells were sorted on a FACSAria. Untreated alopecia areata patients were recruited as part of a multicenter biomarker study. Blood CD8+ T cells from a handful of biomarker-study patients were further sorted into NKG2D-low and NKG2D-high fractions. The CDR3 covers 15 residues, taking in both the cysteine and the phenylalanine. Just the 45-base CDR3 DNA is kept, in frame starting at base 1. Taken from the germline V gene (reference sequence), the CDR1 and CDR2 loops are SEHNR and FQNEAQ. The junction shows trimming of 1 base on V and 4 bases on J, and the gene matches do not reach 2 bases of it. General findings and caveats noted by the study authors: Resident alphabeta T cells in normal human skin are also sequenced, complicating scalp TCR repertoire analysis, unlike mouse skin dominated by gammadelta T cells. Shared TCR sequences between patients were less evident than in mice, which may be partly attributable to HLA diversity in the patient population. Lesional scalp, especially in alopecia totalis/universalis, showed higher clonality and more expanded CD8+ clones than normal scalp, suggesting antigenic drive.

Library generation was performed with the immunoSEQ multiplex PCR assay. For TCR sequencing, RNA was extracted from every sample and reverse transcribed into cDNA to serve as template. First-strand cDNA was synthesized using SuperScript III with a 2:1 mix of oligo-dT and random hexamers. Amplification bias was assessed with a synthetic immune receptor repertoire, and residual bias was removed computationally. From the authors' description of their analysis: After raw reads were preprocessed to remove errors, the CDR3 was defined following IMGT conventions as running from the conserved cysteine to phenylalanine. Clonality was calculated as 1 minus Shannon entropy normalized by log2 of the number of productive unique TCRs. Whether each scalp clone was CD4 or CD8 was inferred by checking scalp TCRbeta sequences against the CD4 and CD8 repertoires from sorted blood. Not all clones reach the TCRdb copy of this immuneACCESS table, which keeps in-frame sequences only. Checked studies attribute under half of the gap to unresolved V genes and leave the rest unexplained. V, J and clone size are those of that table, while D and trimming were read from the DNA. For this sample there are 110,000 or so clones; 45% to 60% appear just once. The ten largest clones capture 20% to 30% of the sample.

Details on this clone: Its antigen remains undetermined. No base quality information exists; no much larger clone differs at one position.

This receptor was obtained from a human donor with alopecia areata. The chain is assembled from TRBV7-9 and TRBJ1-3, and 9 junction bases match TRBD1. Material: NKG2D-low CD8+ T cells sorted from blood. Reading the label with the study, this specimen's cell subset or site is: sorted CD8+ NKG2D-low blood T cells. The nucleotide sequence is TGTGCCAGCAGCTTAGGGACAGGGGACGGAAACACCATATATTTT. This encodes CASSLGTGDGNTIYF.